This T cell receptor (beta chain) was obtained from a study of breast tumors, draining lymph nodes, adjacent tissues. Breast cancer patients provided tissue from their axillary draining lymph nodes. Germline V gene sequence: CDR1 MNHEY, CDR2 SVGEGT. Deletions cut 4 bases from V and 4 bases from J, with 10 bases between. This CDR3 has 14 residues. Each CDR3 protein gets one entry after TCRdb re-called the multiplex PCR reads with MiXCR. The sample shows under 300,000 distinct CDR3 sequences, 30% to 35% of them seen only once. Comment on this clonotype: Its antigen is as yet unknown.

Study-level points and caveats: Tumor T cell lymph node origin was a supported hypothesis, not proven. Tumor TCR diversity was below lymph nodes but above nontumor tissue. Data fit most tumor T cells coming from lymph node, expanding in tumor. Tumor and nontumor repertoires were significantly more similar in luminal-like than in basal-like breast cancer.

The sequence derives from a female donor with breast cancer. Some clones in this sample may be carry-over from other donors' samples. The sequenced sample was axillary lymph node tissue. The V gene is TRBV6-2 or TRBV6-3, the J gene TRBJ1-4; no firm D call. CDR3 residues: CASSFWSFNEKLFF. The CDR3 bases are TGTGCCAGCAGTTTTTGGTCTTTTAATGAAAAACTGTTTTTT.